Presented here are 18 T cell receptor beta chains from one specimen sequenced in a study of cytomegalovirus exposure and HLA in healthy donors. Profiled with immunoSEQ multiplex PCR; TCRdb holds only in-frame clones, not every one. The top ten clones hold around 12% of a sample with about 250,000 clones, roughly 90% of them seen once. Input material: PBMCs. These receptors all stem from a man aged 18 to 30 in good health and CMV-seropositive.

This clone was counted between two and nine times. This chain links TRBV6-6 with TRBJ2-5; D not resolved. CDR1 is MNHNY, CDR2 SVGAGI, per germline (reference sequence). The CDR3 spans 15 residues. The V end lost 0 bases, the J end lost 1 base, and 9 bases lay between the germline ends. CDR3 sequence (DNA): TGTGCCAGCAGTTACTCCTCACTGTCCCAAGAGACCCAGTACTTC. Residues: CASSYSSLSQETQYF.

The rearrangement links TRBV20-1 to TRBJ2-7; no clear D. Germline CDR1 and CDR2: DFQATT and SNEGSKA (reference sequence). Trimming stripped 3 bases from V and 6 bases from J, with 3 bases between. This CDR3 comprises 9 residues. This chain's CDR3 is CSASREQYF. CDR3 bases: TGCAGTGCTAGTCGCGAGCAGTACTTC.

This chain links TRBV5-1 with TRBJ1-1; 9 bases fit TRBD1. The CDR3 loop spans 13 amino acids. Trimming took 4 bases from V and 6 from J; bases not matched to a gene: 4. CDR1 is SGHRS and CDR2 is YFSETQ in the germline V gene. DNA for the CDR3: TGCGCCAGCAGCATAGGACAGGGGTCTGAAGCTTTCTTT. Amino acids: CASSIGQGSEAFF.

This chain links TRBV10-3 with TRBJ1-4; D is ambiguous. Germline CDR1 and CDR2: ENHRY and SYGVKD. Trimming removed 2 bases at V and 0 bases at J, with 10 bases between. The CDR3 sequence is 16 residues long. The CDR3 DNA follows: TGTGCCATCAGTGAGCTACAGACTGCAACTAATGAAAAACTGTTTTTT. As protein: CAISELQTATNEKLFF.

This chain links TRBV25-1 with TRBJ2-7, with a possible D match to TRBD2 (5 bases). Germline V gene data show CDR1 as MGHDK and CDR2 as SYGVNS. CDR3 size: 11 residues. The V end was cut by 7 bases, the J end by 7 bases, with 11 bases between. CDR3 nucleotides: TGTGCCAGCACCCTGGGCGGGGAGCAGTACTTC. Translating it yields CASTLGGEQYF.

V is TRBV28 and J is TRBJ2-3; the match to TRBD2 covers 8 bases. There are 15 residues in the CDR3. The germline gives CDR1 MDHEN, CDR2 SYDVKM. Trimming at V came to 11 bases and at J to 4 bases, leaving 14 bases not matched to a gene. CDR3 sequence: CALRPRSGKSDTQYF. CDR3 nucleotide sequence: TGTGCCCTACGACCTCGTAGCGGGAAGTCAGATACGCAGTATTTT.

V gene TRBV7-2 combines with J gene TRBJ1-2; unclear D gene. This CDR3 is 13 amino acids long. Trimming left V 3 bases short and J 2 bases short, with 7 bases between. From germline, CDR1 is SGHTA and CDR2 FQGNSA. The CDR3 DNA is TGTGCCAGCAGCTTTAACGGGAACTATGGCTACACCTTC. This sequence encodes CASSFNGNYGYTF.

The chain carries TRBV29-1 and TRBJ1-5; possibly TRBD1 for D (5 bases). Germline V CDR1 and CDR2: SQVTM, ANQGSEA. Trimming took off 7 bases at V and 4 bases at J, with 14 bases between the two ends. This CDR3 has 13 amino acids. The CDR3, as DNA: TGCAGCGGACAGACAGCGCCTAATCAGCCCCAGCATTTT. Its protein product is CSGQTAPNQPQHF.

The rearrangement uses TRBV19 and TRBJ2-7, with a tentative D call TRBD2 (6 bases). V was pared by 5 bases and J by 3 bases, with 11 bases between. The germline V gene encodes CDR1 LNHDA and CDR2 SQIVND (reference sequence). There are 13 residues in the CDR3. For the CDR3, the DNA is TGTGCCAGTAGTTCCTCGGGGGACTACGAGCAGTACTTC. It translates to CASSSSGDYEQYF.

V and J are TRBV28 and TRBJ1-2; perhaps TRBD1 as D (6 bases). The CDR3 covers 14 residues. V was cut by 2 bases and J by 4 bases, with 11 bases left in between. The germline V gene encodes CDR1 MDHEN and CDR2 SYDVKM. In nucleotides, the CDR3 is TGTGCCAGCAGTTTACCGGGGGGGGCCTATGGCTACACCTTC. Its protein product is CASSLPGGAYGYTF.

The chain employs TRBV27 and TRBJ2-2; weak D call: TRBD1 (6 bases). CDR3 length equals 16 residues. Trimming removed 5 bases from V and 3 bases from J, with 16 bases in between. The germline V gene has CDR1 MNHEY and CDR2 SMNVEV (reference sequence). The CDR3 nucleotides read TGTGCCAGCAGTCCAACAGGGCATATGGACACCGGGGAGCTGTTTTTT. It yields the protein CASSPTGHMDTGELFF.

The chain couples TRBV18 to TRBJ2-5, with unresolved D. Germline V gene lookup returns CDR1 KGHSH and CDR2 LQKENI. Between the trimmed V and J ends, which lost 0 bases and 10 bases, there was a span of 9 bases. This CDR3 is 12 amino acids long. The CDR3 region is CASSPPGERQYF. The CDR3 nucleotides read TGTGCCAGCTCACCACCGGGTGAACGCCAGTACTTC.

In the case of this clone: The sample has other DNA sequences that encode this CDR3 too. The gene calls are TRBV7-2 and TRBJ2-5; possibly TRBD2 for D (5 bases). V was shortened by 1 base and J by 3 bases, with 6 bases between the two germline ends. The CDR3 loop spans 13 amino acids. From germline, CDR1 is SGHTA and CDR2 FQGNSA. The CDR3 is CASSLVREETQYF. CDR3 nucleotides: TGTGCCAGCAGCTTAGTGAGGGAAGAGACCCAGTACTTC.

This sequence joins TRBV5-4 and TRBJ1-2, with D perhaps matching TRBD1 (6 bases). With 2 bases removed from V and 3 bases from J, the gap between germline ends came to 8 bases. The CDR3 runs 13 residues. The germline CDR1 and CDR2 sequences are SGHNT and YYREEE (reference sequence). Here the CDR3 reads CASSLGGYYGYTF. CDR3 coding DNA: TGTGCCAGCAGCTTAGGGGGGTACTATGGCTACACCTTC.

The chain couples TRBV7-2 to TRBJ1-5; 7 bases line up with TRBD1. The CDR3 length is 16 residues. V lost 5 bases, J lost 0 bases, and 7 bases stayed unmatched. CDR1 and CDR2 (germline): SGHTA, FQGNSA. CDR3 nucleotides: TGTGCCAGCAGCCAAGGACAGGCCAATAGCAATCAGCCCCAGCATTTT. Its translation is CASSQGQANSNQPQHF.

The CDR3 nucleotides read TGCAGCGTCCAGGGCGGATCCTACGAGCAGTACTTC. Translation: CSVQGGSYEQYF. The rearrangement joins TRBV29-1 to TRBJ2-7; D possibly corresponds to TRBD1 (5 bases). V lost 6 bases and J lost 1, with 10 bases in between. This CDR3 contains 12 residues. Germline CDR1 and CDR2: SQVTM and ANQGSEA.

The chain links TRBV6-5 to TRBJ2-7, with D perhaps given as TRBD1 or TRBD2 (6 bases each). Looked up from germline, CDR1 is MNHEY and CDR2 is SVGAGI. The CDR3 covers 13 residues. The ends were cut back, 4 bases at V and 9 bases at J, with 16 bases in the middle. The DNA for the CDR3 is TGTGCCAGCAGTTCCCCGGGGGCTCAAGCGCAGTACTTC. It yields the protein CASSSPGAQAQYF.

This chain links TRBV2 with TRBJ2-7; the D is unclear. With 7 bases removed from V and 1 base from J, the gap between germline ends came to 17 bases. Germline CDR1 and CDR2: SNHLY and FYNNEI. The CDR3 consists of 15 residues. The CDR3 sequence: CASKEGELTSYEQYF. CDR3 sequence (DNA): TGTGCCAGCAAGGAAGGCGAATTAACGTCCTACGAGCAGTACTTC.